This entry describes one T cell receptor (beta chain). Data came from immunoSEQ multiplex PCR; TCRdb stores just in-frame clones and leaves some out. The top ten clones hold over 1.2% of a sample with 150,000 to 200,000 clones, 91% of them seen once. These data originate in a study of control samples from healthy donors and cancer patients. The sequenced sample consisted of blood. The receptor was derived from a woman aged 25 to 45 in good health.

The CDR3: CASSRDRVNTIYF. CDR3 nucleotide sequence: TGTGCCAGCAGTCGGGACAGGGTAAACACCATATATTTT. The chain links TRBV28 to TRBJ1-3; the match to TRBD1 covers 9 bases. This CDR3 has 13 amino acids. Trimming cost V 5 bases and J 6 bases; bases outside gene matches: 2. From germline, CDR1 is MDHEN and CDR2 SYDVKM.